This T cell receptor beta chain was found in a study of PD-1 blockade in classical Hodgkin lymphoma. Study-wide points: Whereas CD4+ TCR diversity had risen significantly by C4D1, CD8+ TCR diversity had not. Complete responders' diversity at baseline resembled that of newly diagnosed patients. Possible causes of repertoire differences, disease activity or prior therapy, remain undefined. Individuals initiating nivolumab under 1 year after ASCT were excluded.

Using immunoSEQ multiplex PCR, the repertoire was profiled, and TCRdb retains in-frame clones only, with some absent. The sample yields 90,000 to 95,000 clones, 75% to 90% seen once. As concerns this clone: No antigen is known for it.

Per the germline V gene, CDR1 is ENHRY and CDR2 is SYGVKD. Trimming took 6 bases from V and 1 from J, leaving 10 bases between them. The CDR3 sequence is 13 residues long. Each of the patients experienced relapse following autologous stem cell transplantation, and their brentuximab vedotin exposure differed. The receptor was isolated from a human donor with classical Hodgkin lymphoma. V gene TRBV10-3 combines with J gene TRBJ2-7; D is unclear. This sample comprised peripheral blood mononuclear cells (PBMCs), obtained before the second cycle of nivolumab. The CDR3 region has the DNA TGTGCCATCAGATCGGCAGGTTCCTACGAGCAGTACTTC. Protein: CAIRSAGSYEQYF.